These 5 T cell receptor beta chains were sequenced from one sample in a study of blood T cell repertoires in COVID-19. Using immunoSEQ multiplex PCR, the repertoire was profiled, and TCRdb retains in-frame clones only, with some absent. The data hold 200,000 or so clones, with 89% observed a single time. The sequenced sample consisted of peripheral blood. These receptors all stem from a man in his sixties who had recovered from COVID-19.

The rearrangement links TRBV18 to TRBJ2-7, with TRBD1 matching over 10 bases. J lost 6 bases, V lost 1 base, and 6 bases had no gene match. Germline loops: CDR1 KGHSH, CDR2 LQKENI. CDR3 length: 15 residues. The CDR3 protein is CASSPRDRGFVEQYF. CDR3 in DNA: TGTGCCAGCTCACCACGGGACAGGGGATTCGTCGAGCAGTACTTC.

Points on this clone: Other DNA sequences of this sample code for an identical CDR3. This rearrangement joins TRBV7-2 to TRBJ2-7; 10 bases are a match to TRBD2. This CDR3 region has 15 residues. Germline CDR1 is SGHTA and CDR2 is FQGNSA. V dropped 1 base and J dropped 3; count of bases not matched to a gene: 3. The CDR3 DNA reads TGTGCCAGCAGCTTAGAACTAGCGGGACTCTACGAGCAGTACTTC. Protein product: CASSLELAGLYEQYF.

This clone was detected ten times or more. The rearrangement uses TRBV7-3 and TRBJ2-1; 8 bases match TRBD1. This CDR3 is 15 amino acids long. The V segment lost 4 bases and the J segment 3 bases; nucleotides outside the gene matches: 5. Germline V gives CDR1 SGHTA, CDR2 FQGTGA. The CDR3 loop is CASSSQGAHYNEQFF. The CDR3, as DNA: TGTGCCAGCAGCTCTCAGGGGGCTCACTACAATGAGCAGTTCTTC.

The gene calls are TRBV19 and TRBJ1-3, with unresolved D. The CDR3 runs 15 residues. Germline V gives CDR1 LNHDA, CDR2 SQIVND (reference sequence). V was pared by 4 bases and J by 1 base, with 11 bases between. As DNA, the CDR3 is TGTGCCAGTAGTACCACACGGACTTCTGGAAACACCATATATTTT. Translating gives CASSTTRTSGNTIYF.

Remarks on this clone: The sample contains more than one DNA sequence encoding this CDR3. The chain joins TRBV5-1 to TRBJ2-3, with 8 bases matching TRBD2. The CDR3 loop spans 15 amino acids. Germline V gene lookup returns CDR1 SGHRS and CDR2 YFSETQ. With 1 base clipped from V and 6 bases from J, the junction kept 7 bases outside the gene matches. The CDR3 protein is CASSLLAGGPDTQYF. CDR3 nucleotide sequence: TGCGCCAGCAGCTTGCTAGCGGGTGGGCCGGATACGCAGTATTTT.